The 8 T cell receptor beta chains below all came from one sample that was sequenced in a study of T cell responses to AZD1222 COVID-19 vaccine (dated by TCRdb to about 2021). The sample's time point, from its label and the paper: baseline before first vaccination. To prepare the library, the immunoSEQ multiplex PCR assay was applied. In its TCRdb copy, this immuneACCESS table keeps in-frame sequences only and misses some clones. Where compared with another copy, unresolved V genes explain less than half of these, and the others have no known cause. The sample data list about 130,000 clones, and roughly nine tenths of these were observed just once. 4% to 4.5% of the sample is held by the ten biggest clonotypes. This material consisted of peripheral blood, taken on day 0 of AZD1222 vaccination. These receptors originate from an adult in good health.

This clone was detected ten times or more. The chain has TRBV14 and TRBJ1-5; D gene ambiguous. The CDR3 loop spans 13 amino acids. Trimming shortened V by 4 bases and J by 1 base, and 5 bases separated the two germline ends. Germline CDR1 is SGHDN and CDR2 is FVKESK. The CDR3 protein is CASSLYSNQPQHF. CDR3 DNA: TGTGCCAGCAGCCTATACAGCAATCAGCCCCAGCATTTT.

The CDR3 protein is CASSPGPANYGYTF. The CDR3 nucleotides are TGTGCCAGCTCACCAGGTCCAGCTAACTATGGCTACACCTTC. V and J are TRBV18 and TRBJ1-2; D unclear. The V end was cut by 2 bases, the J end by 0 bases, with 7 bases between. The CDR3 spans 14 residues. CDR1 is KGHSH and CDR2 is LQKENI in the germline V gene. Based on the CDR3 plus reference TRBV18 and TRBJ1-2, the full variable domain is NAGVMQNPRHLVRRRGQEARLRCSPMKGHSHVYWYRQLPEEGLKFMVYLQKENIIDESGMPKERFSAEFPKEGPSILRIQQVVRGDSAAYFCASSPGPANYGYTFGSGTRLTVV.

The chain links TRBV18 to TRBJ1-2; 7 nucleotides line up with TRBD1. J gave up 4 bases and V 0 bases, and 2 bases lay outside the gene matches. Germline V gene data show CDR1 as KGHSH and CDR2 as LQKENI. This CDR3 is 14 amino acids long. CDR3 loop: CASSPPEGAYGYTF. The DNA of the CDR3 is TGTGCCAGCTCACCACCGGAGGGGGCCTATGGCTACACCTTC.

The chain combines TRBV24-1 with TRBJ1-5; D is unresolved. This CDR3 is 13 amino acids long. V was trimmed by 7 bases and J by 5 bases, leaving 11 bases between them. Per germline, CDR1 KGHDR and CDR2 SFDVKD. In DNA, the CDR3 is TGTGCCACCAGGGGTCTCGGGGATCAGCCCCAGCATTTT. Its protein is CATRGLGDQPQHF.

The chain has TRBV27 and TRBJ2-7, with D possibly being TRBD2 (5 bases). The CDR3 loop spans 14 amino acids. Germline V gene sequence: CDR1 MNHEY, CDR2 SMNVEV (reference sequence). Trimming shortened V by 0 bases and J by 3 bases, and 9 bases separated the two germline ends. The CDR3 nucleotides are TGTGCCAGCAGTTTATCCCGAGACTACTACGAGCAGTACTTC. Its protein product is CASSLSRDYYEQYF.

The CDR3 DNA reads as TGTGCCATCAGCCGCCCGGGACAGGAGAACACTGAAGCTTTCTTT. Protein: CAISRPGQENTEAFF. J is TRBJ1-1 and V is TRBV10-3; 8 nucleotides line up with TRBD1. CDR1 ENHRY and CDR2 SYGVKD come from the germline V gene. There are 15 residues in the CDR3. The J segment lost 1 base and the V segment lost 6 bases, leaving 7 bases of the junction unmatched.

The V gene is TRBV7-8, the J gene TRBJ2-3; TRBD2 matches at 8 bases. The J segment lost 4 bases and the V segment lost 8 bases, leaving 17 bases of the junction unmatched. Germline CDR1 is SGHVS and CDR2 is FQNEAQ. The CDR3 consists of 17 residues. The CDR3: CASLGGGERESPDTQYF. CDR3 in DNA: TGTGCCAGCCTGGGGGGGGGAGAGCGGGAGTCCCCAGATACGCAGTATTTT.

Notes on this clone: The junction differs from germline at one of its ends, possibly a read error. The J gene is TRBJ2-3, the V gene TRBV5-1; D remains ambiguous. The length of the CDR3 is 16 residues. Germline lookup yields CDR1 SGHRS and CDR2 YFSETQ. The CDR3 nucleotides are TGCGCCAGCAGCTTGGGTAGGGCTTTCGGCACGGATACGCAGTATTTT. This sequence encodes CASSLGRAFGTDTQYF.